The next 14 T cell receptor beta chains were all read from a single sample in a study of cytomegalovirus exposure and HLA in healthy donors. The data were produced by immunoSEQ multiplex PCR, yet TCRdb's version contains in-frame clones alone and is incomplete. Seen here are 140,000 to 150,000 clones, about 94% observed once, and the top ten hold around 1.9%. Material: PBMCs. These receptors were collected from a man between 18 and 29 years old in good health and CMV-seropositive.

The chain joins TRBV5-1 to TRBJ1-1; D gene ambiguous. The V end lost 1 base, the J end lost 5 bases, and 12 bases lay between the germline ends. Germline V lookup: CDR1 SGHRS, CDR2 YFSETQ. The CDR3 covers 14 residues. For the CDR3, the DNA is TGCGCCAGCAGCTTGTTGTCTTCGGGGACTGAAGCTTTCTTT. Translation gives CASSLLSSGTEAFF.

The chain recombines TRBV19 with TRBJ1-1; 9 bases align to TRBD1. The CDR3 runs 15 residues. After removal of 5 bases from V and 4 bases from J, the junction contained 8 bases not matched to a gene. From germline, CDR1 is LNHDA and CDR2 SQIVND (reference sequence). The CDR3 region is CASSGPGQGSTEAFF. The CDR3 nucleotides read TGTGCCAGTAGTGGACCGGGACAGGGTTCCACTGAAGCTTTCTTT. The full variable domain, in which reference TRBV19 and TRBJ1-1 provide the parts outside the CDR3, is DGGITQSPKYLFRKEGQNVTLSCEQNLNHDAMYWYRQDPGQGLRLIYYSQIVNDFQKGDIAEGYSVSREKKESFPLTVTSAQKNPTAFYLCASSGPGQGSTEAFFGQGTRLTVV.

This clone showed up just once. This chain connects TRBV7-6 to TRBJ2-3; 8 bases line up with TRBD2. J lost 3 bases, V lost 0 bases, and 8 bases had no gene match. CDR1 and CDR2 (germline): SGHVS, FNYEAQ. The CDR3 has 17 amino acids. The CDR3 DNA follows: TGTGCCAGCAGCTTAGCGGTAACTTCTAGCGGGACAGATACGCAGTATTTT. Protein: CASSLAVTSSGTDTQYF.

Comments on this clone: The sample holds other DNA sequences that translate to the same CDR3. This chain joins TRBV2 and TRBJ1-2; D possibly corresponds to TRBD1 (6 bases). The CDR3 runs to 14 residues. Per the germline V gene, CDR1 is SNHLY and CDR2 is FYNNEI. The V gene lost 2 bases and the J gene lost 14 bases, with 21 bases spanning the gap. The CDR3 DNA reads TGTGCCAGCAGTGAATACGGGACACCAAAGTCGTATACCTTC. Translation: CASSEYGTPKSYTF.

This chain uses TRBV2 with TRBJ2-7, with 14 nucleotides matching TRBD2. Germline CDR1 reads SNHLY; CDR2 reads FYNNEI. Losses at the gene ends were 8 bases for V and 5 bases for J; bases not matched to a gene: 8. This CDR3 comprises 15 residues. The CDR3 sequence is CASLEGLAGGHEQYF. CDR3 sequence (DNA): TGTGCCAGCCTTGAAGGACTAGCGGGAGGCCACGAGCAGTACTTC.

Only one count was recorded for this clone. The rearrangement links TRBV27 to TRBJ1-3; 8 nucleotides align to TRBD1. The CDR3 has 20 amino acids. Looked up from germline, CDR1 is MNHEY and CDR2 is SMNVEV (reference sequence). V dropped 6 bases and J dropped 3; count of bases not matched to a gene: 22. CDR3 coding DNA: TGTGCCAGCAGGGCGACCGGCGGGACAGGTCCCCTTTTTGGTGGAAACACCATATATTTT. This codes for CASRATGGTGPLFGGNTIYF.

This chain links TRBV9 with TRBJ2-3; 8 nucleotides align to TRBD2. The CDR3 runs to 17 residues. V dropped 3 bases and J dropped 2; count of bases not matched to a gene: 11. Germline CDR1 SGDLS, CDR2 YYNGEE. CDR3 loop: CASSARGTGGFTDTQYF. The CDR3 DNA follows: TGTGCCAGCAGCGCACGAGGGACGGGGGGGTTCACAGATACGCAGTATTTT.

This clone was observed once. Here the CDR3 DNA reads TGTGCCAGCAGTCCTCGGGTGTGGGAGGGTTCAGATACGCAGTATTTT. Protein sequence: CASSPRVWEGSDTQYF. V is TRBV27 and J is TRBJ2-3; 7 bases agree with TRBD2. Germline V gene sequence: CDR1 MNHEY, CDR2 SMNVEV (reference sequence). This CDR3 region has 16 residues. V was pared by 5 bases and J by 4 bases, with 12 bases of the junction left unmatched.

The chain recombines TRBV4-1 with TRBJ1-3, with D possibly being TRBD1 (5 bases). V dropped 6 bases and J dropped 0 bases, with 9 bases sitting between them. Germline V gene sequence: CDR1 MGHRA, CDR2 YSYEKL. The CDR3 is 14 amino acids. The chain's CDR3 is CASRQGVSGNTIYF. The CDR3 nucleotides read TGCGCCAGCAGGCAGGGTGTCTCTGGAAACACCATATATTTT.

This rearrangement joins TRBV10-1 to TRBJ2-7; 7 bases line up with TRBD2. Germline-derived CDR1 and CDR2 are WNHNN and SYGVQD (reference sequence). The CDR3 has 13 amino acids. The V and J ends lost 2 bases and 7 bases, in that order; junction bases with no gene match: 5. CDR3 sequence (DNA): TGCGCCAGCAGTGAGAGGCAGGGAGGGGAGCAGTACTTC. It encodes CASSERQGGEQYF.

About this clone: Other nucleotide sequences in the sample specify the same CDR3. The CDR3 DNA is TGCGCCAGCAGCTTGGGACTAGCGGGAGGGCACGAGCAGTTCTTC. This sequence encodes CASSLGLAGGHEQFF. This rearrangement joins TRBV5-1 to TRBJ2-1; 14 bases align to TRBD2. Germline V gene sequence: CDR1 SGHRS, CDR2 YFSETQ. The CDR3 runs to 15 residues. The trim removed 0 bases at V and 10 bases at J, leaving 3 bases unmatched. The whole variable domain, remainder taken from reference TRBV5-1 and TRBJ2-1, is KAGVTQTPRYLIKTRGQQVTLSCSPISGHRSVSWYQQTPGQGLQFLFEYFSETQRNKGNFPGRFSGRQFSNSRSEMNVSTLELGDSALYLCASSLGLAGGHEQFFGPGTRLTVL.

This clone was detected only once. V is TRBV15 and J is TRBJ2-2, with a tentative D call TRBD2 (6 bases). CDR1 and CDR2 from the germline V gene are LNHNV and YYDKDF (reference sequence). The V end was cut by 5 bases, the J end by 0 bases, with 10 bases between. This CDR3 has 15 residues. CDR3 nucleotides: TGTGCCACCAGCTTACTAGCAGCGAACACCGGGGAGCTGTTTTTT. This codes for CATSLLAANTGELFF.

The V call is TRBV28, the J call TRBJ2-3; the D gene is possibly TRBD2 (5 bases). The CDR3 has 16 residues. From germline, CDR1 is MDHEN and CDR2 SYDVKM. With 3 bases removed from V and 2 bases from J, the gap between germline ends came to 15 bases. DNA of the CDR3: TGTGCCAGCAGTTTGGCCGAACGGGATTACACAGATACGCAGTATTTT. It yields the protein CASSLAERDYTDTQYF.

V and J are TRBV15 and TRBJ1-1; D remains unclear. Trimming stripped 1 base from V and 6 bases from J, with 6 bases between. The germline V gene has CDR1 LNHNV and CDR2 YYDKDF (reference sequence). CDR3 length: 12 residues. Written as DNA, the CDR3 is TGTGCCACCAGCAGAGTTAATGCTGAAGCTTTCTTT. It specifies CATSRVNAEAFF.